This TCR beta chain came from a study of blood T cell repertoires in COVID-19. On the study more broadly: From T cells, B-cell-depleted T cells, or PBMCs came the material, which was cDNA or gDNA.

From germline, CDR1 is SGHRS and CDR2 YFSETQ. The CDR3 extends over 12 amino acids. The V end lost 3 bases, the J end lost 3 bases, and 7 bases lay between the germline ends. Clones were read by immunoSEQ multiplex PCR, and TCRdb kept only the in-frame ones, dropping some. The repertoire consists of 96,000 or so clones, with roughly 81% occurring once and the leading ten covering around 4.8%. The TCR comes from a man older than 75 with COVID-19, enrolled during active disease. The V and J genes are TRBV5-1 and TRBJ2-7; D is unclear. The sequencing sample was made of peripheral blood. CDR3 protein: CASSSVYYEQYF. The CDR3 nucleotides are TGCGCCAGCAGCTCTGTATACTACGAGCAGTACTTC.